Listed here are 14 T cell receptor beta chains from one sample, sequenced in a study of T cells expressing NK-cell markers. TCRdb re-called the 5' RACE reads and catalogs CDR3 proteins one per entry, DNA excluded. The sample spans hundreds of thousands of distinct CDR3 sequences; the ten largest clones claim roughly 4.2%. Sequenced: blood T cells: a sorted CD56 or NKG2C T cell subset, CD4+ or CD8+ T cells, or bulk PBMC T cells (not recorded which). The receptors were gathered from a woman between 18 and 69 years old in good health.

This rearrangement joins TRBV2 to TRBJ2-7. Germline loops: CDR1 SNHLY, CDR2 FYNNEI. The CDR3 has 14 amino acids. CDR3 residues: CASPSGISSYEQYF.

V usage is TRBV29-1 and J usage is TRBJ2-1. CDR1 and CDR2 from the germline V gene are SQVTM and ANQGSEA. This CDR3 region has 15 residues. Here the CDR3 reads CSATRIYSLGNEQFF.

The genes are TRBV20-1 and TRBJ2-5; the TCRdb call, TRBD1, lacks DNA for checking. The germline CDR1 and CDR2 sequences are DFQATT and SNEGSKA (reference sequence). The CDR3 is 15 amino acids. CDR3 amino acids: CSASPRTLSIETQYF.

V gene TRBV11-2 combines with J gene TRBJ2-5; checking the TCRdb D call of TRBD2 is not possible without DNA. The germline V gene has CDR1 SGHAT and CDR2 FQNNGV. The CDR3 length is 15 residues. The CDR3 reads CASSLRGRAEETQYF.

The CDR3 sequence is CSVTAGTASNQPQHF. The chain couples TRBV20-1 to TRBJ1-5. Germline CDR1 DFQATT, CDR2 SNEGSKA (reference sequence). The CDR3 is 15 residues long.

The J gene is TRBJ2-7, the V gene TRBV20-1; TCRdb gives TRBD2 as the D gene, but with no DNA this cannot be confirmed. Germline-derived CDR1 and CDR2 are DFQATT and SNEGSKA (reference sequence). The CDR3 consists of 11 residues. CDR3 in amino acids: CSAYEGYEQYF.

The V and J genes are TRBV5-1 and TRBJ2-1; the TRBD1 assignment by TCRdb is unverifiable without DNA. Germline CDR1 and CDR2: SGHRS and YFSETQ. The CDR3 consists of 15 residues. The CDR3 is CASSQQGNSYNEQFF.

The CDR3 reads CSASFPIAGLPDEQYF. This chain joins TRBV20-1 and TRBJ2-7; lacking DNA, the TRBD2 call made by TCRdb goes unchecked. The CDR3 is 16 residues long. From germline, CDR1 is DFQATT and CDR2 SNEGSKA (reference sequence).

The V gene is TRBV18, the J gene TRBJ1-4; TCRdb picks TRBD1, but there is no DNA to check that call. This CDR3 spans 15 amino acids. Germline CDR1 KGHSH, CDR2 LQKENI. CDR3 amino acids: CASSPPARAGEKLFF.

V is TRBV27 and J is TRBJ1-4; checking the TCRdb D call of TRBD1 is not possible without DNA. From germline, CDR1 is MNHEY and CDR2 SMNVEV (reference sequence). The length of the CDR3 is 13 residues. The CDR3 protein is CASSSDSNEKLFF.

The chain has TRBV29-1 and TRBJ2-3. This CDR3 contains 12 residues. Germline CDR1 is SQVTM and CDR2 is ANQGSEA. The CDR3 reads CSVEWGTDTQYF.

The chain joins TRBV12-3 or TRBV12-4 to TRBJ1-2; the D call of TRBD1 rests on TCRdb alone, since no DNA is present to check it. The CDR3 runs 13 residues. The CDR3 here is CASSYRRGVGYTF.

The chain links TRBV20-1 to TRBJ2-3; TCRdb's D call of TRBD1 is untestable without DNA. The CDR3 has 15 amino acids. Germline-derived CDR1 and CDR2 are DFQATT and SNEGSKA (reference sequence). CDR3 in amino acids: CSARDPPGADGTQYF.

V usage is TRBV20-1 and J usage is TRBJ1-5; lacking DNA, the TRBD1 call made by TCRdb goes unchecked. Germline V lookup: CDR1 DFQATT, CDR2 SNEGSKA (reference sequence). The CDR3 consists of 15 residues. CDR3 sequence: CSARDGQGLKGPQHF.